The entry below describes one T cell receptor beta chain. What it binds is unknown. CDR1 is ENHRY, CDR2 SYGVKD, per germline. The CDR3 spans 16 residues. The V end was cut by 7 bases, the J end by 0 bases, with 16 bases between. The sample comes from a study of PD-1 blockade in classical Hodgkin lymphoma. Study conclusions and caveats: Exclusion was applied to patients who started nivolumab under 1 year after ASCT. Newly diagnosed patients were reported to start with lower TCR diversity than healthy donors.

The time point is: cycle 4 day 1 (C4D1), after 6 weeks of nivolumab. Each patient experienced a relapse that followed autologous stem cell transplantation, and brentuximab vedotin exposure varied. Classification of best responses gave complete response, partial response or progressive disease. The assay was immunoSEQ multiplex PCR, and TCRdb's table has in-frame clones only and misses some. The table lists 15,000 to 20,000 clones, 76% of them singletons, with 20% in the top ten. The chain is built from TRBV10-3 and TRBJ2-1; D gene unclear. The sequence came from a human donor with classical Hodgkin lymphoma. The sequenced sample was peripheral blood mononuclear cells (PBMCs), obtained before the fourth cycle of nivolumab. In DNA, the CDR3 is TGTGCCATCAAAAGCAGCGAAGGTAGCTCCTACAATGAGCAGTTCTTC. It translates to CAIKSSEGSSYNEQFF.